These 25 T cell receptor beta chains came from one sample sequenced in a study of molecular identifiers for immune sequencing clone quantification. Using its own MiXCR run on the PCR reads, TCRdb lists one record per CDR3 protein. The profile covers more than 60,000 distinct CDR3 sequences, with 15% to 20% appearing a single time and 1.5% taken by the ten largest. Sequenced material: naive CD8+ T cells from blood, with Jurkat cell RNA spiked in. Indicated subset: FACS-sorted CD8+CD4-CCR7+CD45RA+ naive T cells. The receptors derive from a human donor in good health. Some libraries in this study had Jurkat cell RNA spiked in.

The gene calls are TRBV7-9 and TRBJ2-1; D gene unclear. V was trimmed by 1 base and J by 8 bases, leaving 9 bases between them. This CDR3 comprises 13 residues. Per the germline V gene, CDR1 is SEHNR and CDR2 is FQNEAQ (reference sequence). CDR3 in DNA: TGTGCCAGCAGCTTAGGAGTGGGATATGAGCAGTTCTTC. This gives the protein CASSLGVGYEQFF.

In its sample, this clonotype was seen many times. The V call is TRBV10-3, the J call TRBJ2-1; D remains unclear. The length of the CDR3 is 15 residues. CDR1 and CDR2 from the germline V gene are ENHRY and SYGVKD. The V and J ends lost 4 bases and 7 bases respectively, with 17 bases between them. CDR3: CAISVSGPVRNEQFF. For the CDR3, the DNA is TGTGCCATCAGTGTGTCAGGACCAGTACGGAATGAGCAGTTCTTC.

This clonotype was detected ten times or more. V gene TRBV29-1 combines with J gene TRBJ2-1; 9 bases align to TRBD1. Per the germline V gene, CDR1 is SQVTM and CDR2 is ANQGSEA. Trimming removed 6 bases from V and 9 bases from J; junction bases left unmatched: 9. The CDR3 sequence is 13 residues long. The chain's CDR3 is CSVRTGAVVEQFF. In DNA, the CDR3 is TGCAGCGTGAGGACAGGGGCGGTTGTTGAGCAGTTCTTC.

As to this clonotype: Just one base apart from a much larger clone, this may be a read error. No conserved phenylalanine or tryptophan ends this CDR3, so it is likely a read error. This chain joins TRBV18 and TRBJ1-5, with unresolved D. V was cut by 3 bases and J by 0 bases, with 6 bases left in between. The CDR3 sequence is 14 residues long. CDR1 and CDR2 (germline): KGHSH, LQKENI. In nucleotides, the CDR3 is TGTGCCAGCTCACCCAGCGATAGCAATCAGCCCCAGCATTTG. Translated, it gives CASSPSDSNQPQHL.

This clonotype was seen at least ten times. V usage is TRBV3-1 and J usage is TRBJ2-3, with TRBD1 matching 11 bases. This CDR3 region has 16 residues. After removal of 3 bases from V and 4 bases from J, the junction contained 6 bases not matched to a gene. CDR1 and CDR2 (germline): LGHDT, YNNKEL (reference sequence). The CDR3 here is CASSHNRDRGADTQYF. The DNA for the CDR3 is TGTGCCAGCAGCCACAACCGGGACAGGGGGGCAGATACGCAGTATTTT.

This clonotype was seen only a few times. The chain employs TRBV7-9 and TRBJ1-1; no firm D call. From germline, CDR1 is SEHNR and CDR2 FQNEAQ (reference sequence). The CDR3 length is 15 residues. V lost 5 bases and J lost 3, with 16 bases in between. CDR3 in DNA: TGTGCCAGCAGCCCGGACCTGACGGGGTACACTGAAGCTTTCTTT. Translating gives CASSPDLTGYTEAFF.

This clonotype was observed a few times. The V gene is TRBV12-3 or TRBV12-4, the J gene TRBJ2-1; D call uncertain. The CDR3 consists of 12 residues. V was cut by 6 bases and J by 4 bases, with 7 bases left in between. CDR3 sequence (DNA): TGTGCCAGCAGAGGCGGATACAATGAGCAGTTCTTC. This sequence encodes CASRGGYNEQFF.

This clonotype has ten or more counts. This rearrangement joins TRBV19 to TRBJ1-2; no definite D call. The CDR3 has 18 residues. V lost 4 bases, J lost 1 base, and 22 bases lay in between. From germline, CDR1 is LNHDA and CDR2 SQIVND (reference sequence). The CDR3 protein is CASSTPDVPDLSNYGYTF. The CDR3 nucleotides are TGTGCCAGTAGTACCCCGGACGTCCCTGATCTCAGTAACTATGGCTACACCTTC.

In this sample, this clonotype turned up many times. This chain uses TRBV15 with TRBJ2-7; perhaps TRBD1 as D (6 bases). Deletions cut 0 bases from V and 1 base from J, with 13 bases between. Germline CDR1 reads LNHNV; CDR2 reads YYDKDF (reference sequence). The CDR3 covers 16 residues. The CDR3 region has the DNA TGTGCCACCAGCAGAGATGAGGTACAGGGATCCTACGAGCAGTACTTC. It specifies CATSRDEVQGSYEQYF. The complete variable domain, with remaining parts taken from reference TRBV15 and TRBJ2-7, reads DAMVIQNPRYQVTQFGKPVTLSCSQTLNHNVMYWYQQKSSQAPKLLFHYYDKDFNNEADTPDNFQSRRPNTSFCFLDIRSPGLGDTAMYLCATSRDEVQGSYEQYFGPGTRLTVT.

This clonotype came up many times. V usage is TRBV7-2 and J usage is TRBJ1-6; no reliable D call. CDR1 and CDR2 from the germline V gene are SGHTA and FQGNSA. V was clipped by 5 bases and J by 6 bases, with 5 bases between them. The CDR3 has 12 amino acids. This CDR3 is CASSRFNSPLHF. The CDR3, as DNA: TGTGCCAGCAGCCGGTTTAATTCACCCCTCCACTTT.

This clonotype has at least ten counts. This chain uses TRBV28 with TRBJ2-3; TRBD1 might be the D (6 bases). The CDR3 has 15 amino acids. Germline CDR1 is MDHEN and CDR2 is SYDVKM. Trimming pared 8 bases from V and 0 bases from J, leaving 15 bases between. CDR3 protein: CASQMGAVSTDTQYF. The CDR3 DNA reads TGTGCCAGCCAAATGGGGGCAGTTAGCACAGATACGCAGTATTTT.

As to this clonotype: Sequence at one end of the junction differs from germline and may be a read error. CDR3 in amino acids: CAGSGLAGTGTDTQYF. The CDR3 region has the DNA TGTGCCGGTAGCGGATTAGCGGGCACCGGTACAGATACGCAGTATTTT. The chain is built from TRBV19 and TRBJ2-3, with TRBD2 identical over 7 bases. Germline V gene sequence: CDR1 LNHDA, CDR2 SQIVND (reference sequence). CDR3 size: 16 residues.

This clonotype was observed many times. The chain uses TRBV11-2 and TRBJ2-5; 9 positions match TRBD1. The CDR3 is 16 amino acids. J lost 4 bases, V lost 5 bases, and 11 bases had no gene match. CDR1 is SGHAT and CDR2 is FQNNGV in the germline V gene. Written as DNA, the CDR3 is TGTGCCAGCAGCCCGACCGGGACAGGGTACTTAGAGACCCAGTACTTC. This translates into CASSPTGTGYLETQYF. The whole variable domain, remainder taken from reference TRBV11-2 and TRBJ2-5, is EAGVAQSPRYKIIEKRQSVAFWCNPISGHATLYWYQQILGQGPKLLIQFQNNGVVDDSQLPKDRFSAERLKGVDSTLKIQPAKLEDSAVYLCASSPTGTGYLETQYFGPGTRLLVL.

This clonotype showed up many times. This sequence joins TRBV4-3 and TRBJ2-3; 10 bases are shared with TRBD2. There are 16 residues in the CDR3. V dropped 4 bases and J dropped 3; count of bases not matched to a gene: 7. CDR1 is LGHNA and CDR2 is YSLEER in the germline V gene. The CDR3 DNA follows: TGCGCCAGCAGCCCGGGGGAGACTAGCGGGACAGATACGCAGTATTTT. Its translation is CASSPGETSGTDTQYF.

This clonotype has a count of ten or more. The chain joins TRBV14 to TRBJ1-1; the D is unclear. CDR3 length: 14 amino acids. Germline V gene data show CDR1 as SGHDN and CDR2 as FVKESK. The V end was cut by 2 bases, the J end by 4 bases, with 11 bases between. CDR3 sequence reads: CASSQLAPGTEAFF. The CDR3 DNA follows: TGTGCCAGCAGCCAACTAGCCCCGGGCACTGAAGCTTTCTTT.

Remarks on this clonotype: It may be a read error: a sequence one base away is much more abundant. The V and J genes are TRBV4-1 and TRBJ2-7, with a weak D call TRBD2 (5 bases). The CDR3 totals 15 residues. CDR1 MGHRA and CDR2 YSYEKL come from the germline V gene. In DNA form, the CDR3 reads TGCGCCCGCAGCCAAGATCATCCGGGAACTTACGAGCAGTACTTC. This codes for CARSQDHPGTYEQYF.

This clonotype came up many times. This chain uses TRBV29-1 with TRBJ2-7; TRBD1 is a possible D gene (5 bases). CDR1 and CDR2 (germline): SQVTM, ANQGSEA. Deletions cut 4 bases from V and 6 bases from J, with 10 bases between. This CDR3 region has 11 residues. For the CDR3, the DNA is TGCAGCGTTGTGACAGCTTCCGAGCAGTACTTC. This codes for CSVVTASEQYF.

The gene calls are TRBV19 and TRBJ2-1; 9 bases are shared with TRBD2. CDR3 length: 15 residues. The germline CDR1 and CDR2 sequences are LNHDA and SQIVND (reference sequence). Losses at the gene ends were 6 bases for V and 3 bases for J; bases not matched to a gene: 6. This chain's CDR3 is CASSNSGGLYNEQFF. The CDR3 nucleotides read TGTGCCAGTAGCAATAGCGGGGGCCTCTACAATGAGCAGTTCTTC.

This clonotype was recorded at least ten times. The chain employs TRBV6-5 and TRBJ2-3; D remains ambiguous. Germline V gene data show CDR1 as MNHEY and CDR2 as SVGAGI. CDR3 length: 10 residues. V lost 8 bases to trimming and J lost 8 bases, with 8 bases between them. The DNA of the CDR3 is TGTGCCAGCGGCCAACCTACGCAGTATTTT. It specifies CASGQPTQYF.

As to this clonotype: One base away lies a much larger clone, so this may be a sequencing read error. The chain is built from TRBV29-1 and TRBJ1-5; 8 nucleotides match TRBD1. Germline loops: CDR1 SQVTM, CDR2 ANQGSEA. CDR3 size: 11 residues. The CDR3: CSVDVQGAIYF. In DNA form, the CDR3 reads TGCAGCGTTGATGTTCAGGGGGCCATTTATTTT.

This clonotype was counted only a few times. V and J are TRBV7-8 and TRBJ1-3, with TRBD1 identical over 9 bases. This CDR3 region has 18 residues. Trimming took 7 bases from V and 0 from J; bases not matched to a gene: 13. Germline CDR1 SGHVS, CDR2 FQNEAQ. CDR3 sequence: CASTLPGTGIYSGNTIYF. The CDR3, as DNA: TGTGCCAGCACTCTCCCCGGGACAGGGATTTACTCTGGAAACACCATATATTTT.

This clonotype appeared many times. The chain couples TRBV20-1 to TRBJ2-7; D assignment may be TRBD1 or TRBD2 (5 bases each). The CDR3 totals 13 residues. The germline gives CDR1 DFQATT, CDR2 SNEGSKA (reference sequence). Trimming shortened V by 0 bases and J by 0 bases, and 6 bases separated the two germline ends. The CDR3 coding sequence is TGCAGTGCTAGAGAAGGGACCTCCTACGAGCAGTACTTC. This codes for CSAREGTSYEQYF.

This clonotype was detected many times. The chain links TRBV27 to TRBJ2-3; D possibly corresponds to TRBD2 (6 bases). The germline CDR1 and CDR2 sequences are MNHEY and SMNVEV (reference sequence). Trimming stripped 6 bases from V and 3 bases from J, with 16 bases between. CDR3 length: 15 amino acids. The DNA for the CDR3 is TGTGCCAGCAGAGGTCTCGGGAGTTTGACAGATACGCAGTATTTT. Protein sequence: CASRGLGSLTDTQYF.

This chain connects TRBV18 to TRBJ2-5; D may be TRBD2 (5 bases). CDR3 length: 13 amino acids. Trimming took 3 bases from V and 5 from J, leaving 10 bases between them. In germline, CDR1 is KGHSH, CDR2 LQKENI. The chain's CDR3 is CASSPEVRETQYF. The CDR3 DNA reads TGTGCCAGCTCACCGGAGGTCAGGGAGACCCAGTACTTC.

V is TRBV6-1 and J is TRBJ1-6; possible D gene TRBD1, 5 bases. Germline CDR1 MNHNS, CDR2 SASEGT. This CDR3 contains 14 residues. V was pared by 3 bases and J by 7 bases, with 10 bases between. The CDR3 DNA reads TGTGCCAGCAGTGAGGGACGGACGAATTCACCCCTCCACTTT. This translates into CASSEGRTNSPLHF.